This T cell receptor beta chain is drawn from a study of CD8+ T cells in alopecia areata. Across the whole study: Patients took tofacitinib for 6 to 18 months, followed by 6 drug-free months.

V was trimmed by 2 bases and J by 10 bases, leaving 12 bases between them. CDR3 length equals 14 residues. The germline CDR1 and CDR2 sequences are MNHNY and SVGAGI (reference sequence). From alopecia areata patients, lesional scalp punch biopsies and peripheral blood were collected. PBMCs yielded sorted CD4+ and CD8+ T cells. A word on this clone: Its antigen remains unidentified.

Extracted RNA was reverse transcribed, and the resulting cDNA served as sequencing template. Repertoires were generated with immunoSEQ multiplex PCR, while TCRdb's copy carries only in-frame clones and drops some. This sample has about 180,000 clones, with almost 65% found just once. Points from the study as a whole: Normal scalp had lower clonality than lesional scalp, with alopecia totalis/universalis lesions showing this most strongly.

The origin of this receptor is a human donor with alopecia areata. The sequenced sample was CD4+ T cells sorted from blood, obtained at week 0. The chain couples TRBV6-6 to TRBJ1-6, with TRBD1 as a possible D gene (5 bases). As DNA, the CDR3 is TGTGCCAGCAGTTACGGAGGGGATAGGTCACCCCTCCACTTT. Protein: CASSYGGDRSPLHF.